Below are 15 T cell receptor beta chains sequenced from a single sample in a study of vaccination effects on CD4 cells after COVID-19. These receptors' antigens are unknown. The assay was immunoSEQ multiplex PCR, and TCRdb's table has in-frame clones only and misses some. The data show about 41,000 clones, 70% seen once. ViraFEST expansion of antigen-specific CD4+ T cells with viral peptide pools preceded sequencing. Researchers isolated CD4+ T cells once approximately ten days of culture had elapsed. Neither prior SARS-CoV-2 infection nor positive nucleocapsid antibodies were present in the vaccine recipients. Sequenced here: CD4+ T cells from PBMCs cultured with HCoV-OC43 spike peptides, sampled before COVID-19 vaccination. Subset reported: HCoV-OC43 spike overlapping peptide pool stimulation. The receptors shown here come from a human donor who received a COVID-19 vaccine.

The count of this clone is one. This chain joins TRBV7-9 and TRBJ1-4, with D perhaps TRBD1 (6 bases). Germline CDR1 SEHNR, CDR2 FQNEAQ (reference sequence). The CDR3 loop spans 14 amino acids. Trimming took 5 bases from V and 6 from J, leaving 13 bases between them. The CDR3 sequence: CASSELGGDEKLFF. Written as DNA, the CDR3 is TGTGCCAGCAGCGAGTTAGGGGGGGATGAAAAACTGTTTTTT.

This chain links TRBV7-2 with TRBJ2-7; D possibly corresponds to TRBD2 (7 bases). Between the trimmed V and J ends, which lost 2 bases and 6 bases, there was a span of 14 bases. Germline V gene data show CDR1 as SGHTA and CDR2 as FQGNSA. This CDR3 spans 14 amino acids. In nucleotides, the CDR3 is TGTGCCAGCAGCTTAAGGGGGAGGGCCGGCGAGCAGTACTTC. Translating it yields CASSLRGRAGEQYF.

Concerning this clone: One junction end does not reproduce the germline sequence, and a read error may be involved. CDR3 sequence reads: CASSEALGTDF. CDR3 bases: TGTGCCAGCAGTGAAGCGCTCGGGACTGACTTC. This chain connects TRBV6-1 to TRBJ1-2, with D perhaps matching TRBD1 (5 bases). This CDR3 has 11 amino acids. Germline-derived CDR1 and CDR2 are MNHNS and SASEGT.

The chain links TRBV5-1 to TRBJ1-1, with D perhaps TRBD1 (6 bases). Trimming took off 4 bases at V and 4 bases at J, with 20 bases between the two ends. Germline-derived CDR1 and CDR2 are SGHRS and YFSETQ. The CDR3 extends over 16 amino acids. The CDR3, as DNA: TGCGCCAGCAGCCTAACAGGGTCCGGGTCGACCACTGAAGCTTTCTTT. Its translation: CASSLTGSGSTTEAFF.

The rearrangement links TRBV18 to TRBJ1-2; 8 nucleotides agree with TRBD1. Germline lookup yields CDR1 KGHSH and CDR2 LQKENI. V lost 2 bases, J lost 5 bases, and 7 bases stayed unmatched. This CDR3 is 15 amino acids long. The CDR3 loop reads CASSPRTGNEYGYTF. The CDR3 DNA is TGTGCCAGCTCACCAAGGACAGGGAATGAATATGGCTACACCTTC.

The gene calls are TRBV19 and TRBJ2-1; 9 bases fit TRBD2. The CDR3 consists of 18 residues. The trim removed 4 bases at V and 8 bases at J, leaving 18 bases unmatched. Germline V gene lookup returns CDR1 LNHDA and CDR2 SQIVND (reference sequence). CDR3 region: CASSKGGGLGTSRDEQFF. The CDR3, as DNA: TGTGCCAGTAGTAAAGGGGGGGGATTGGGGACTAGCCGAGATGAGCAGTTCTTC.

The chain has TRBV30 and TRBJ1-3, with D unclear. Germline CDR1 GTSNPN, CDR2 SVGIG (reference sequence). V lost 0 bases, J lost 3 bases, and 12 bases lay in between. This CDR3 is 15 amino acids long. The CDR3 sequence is CAWSVWRGSGNTIYF. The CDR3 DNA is TGTGCCTGGAGTGTGTGGCGGGGTAGTGGAAACACCATATATTTT. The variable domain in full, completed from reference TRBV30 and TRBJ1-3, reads SQTIHQWPATLVQPVGSPLSLECTVEGTSNPNLYWYRQAAGRGLQLLFYSVGIGQISSEVPQNLSASRPQDRQFILSSKKLLLSDSGFYLCAWSVWRGSGNTIYFGEGSWLTVV.

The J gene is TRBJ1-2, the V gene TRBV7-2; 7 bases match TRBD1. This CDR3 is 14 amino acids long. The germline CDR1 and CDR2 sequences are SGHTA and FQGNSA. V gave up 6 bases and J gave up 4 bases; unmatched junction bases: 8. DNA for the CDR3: TGTGCCAGCAGGCCCACAGGGGCCTCCTATGGCTACACCTTC. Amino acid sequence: CASRPTGASYGYTF.

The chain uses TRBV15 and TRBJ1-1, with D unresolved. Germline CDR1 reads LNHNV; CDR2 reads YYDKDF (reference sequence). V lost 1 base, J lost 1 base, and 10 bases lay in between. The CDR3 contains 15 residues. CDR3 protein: CATSRGPAANTEAFF. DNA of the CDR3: TGTGCCACCAGCAGAGGTCCGGCAGCGAACACTGAAGCTTTCTTT.

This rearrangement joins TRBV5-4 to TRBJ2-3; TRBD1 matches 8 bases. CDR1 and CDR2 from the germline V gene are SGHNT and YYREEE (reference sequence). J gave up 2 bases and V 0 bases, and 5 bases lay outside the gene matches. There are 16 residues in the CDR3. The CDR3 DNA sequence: TGTGCCAGCAGCTTGGAAAGGGACAGGCACACAGATACGCAGTATTTT. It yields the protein CASSLERDRHTDTQYF.

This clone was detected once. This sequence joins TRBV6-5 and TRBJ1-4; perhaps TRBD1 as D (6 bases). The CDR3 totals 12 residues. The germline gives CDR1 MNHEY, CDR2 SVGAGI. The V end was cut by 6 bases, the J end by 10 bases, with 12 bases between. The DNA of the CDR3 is TGTGCCAGCAGCGCAGGGGCGGGAAAACTGTTTTTT. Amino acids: CASSAGAGKLFF.

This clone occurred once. Written as DNA, the CDR3 is TGCGCCAGCAGCCAAGAGATCGGGACAGGGTATGGCTACACCTTC. This sequence encodes CASSQEIGTGYGYTF. The chain employs TRBV4-3 and TRBJ1-2; 9 positions agree with TRBD1. In germline, CDR1 is LGHNA, CDR2 YSLEER. The V and J ends lost 0 bases and 5 bases, in that order; junction bases with no gene match: 4. This CDR3 spans 15 amino acids.

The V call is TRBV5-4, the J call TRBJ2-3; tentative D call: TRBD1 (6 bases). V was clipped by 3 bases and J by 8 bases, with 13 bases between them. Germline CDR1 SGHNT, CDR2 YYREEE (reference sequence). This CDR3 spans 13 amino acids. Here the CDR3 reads CASSSRGFPTQYF. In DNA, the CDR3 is TGTGCCAGCAGCTCTAGGGGGTTTCCTACGCAGTATTTT.

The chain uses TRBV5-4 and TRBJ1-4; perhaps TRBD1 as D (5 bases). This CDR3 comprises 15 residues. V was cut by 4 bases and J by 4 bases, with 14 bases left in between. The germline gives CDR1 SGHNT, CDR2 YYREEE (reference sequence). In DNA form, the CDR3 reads TGTGCCAGCAGCCCGACCTGGGGGGGTAATGAAAAACTGTTTTTT. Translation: CASSPTWGGNEKLFF.

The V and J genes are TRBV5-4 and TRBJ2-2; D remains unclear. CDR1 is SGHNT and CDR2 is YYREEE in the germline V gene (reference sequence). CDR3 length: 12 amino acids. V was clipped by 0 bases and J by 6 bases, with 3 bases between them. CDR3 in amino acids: CASSLVAGELFF. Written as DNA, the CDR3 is TGTGCCAGCAGCTTGGTCGCCGGGGAGCTGTTTTTT.